These 4 T cell receptor beta chains originate from one sample sequenced in a study of T cell responses to AZD1222 COVID-19 vaccine. Generated by immunoSEQ multiplex PCR, the TCRdb table keeps only in-frame clones and is missing some. Here the sample spans some 150,000 clones, about 93% being singletons. The source material was peripheral blood, sampled on day 0 of AZD1222 vaccination. The receptors here all came from an adult in good health.

This clone was found a few times. The V gene is TRBV10-3, the J gene TRBJ1-3; no firm D call. Germline V gives CDR1 ENHRY, CDR2 SYGVKD. V was clipped by 6 bases and J by 3 bases, with 9 bases between them. This CDR3 spans 13 amino acids. CDR3 coding DNA: TGTGCCATCAGGGATTCGGGTGGAAACACCATATATTTT. This sequence encodes CAIRDSGGNTIYF.

The chain has TRBV18 and TRBJ1-2; D remains ambiguous. The germline V and J ends were trimmed by 0 bases and 4 bases, with 9 bases remaining between them. Germline CDR1 KGHSH, CDR2 LQKENI. The CDR3 spans 14 residues. Written as DNA, the CDR3 is TGTGCCAGCTCACCACCGTCCGGGTTCTATGGCTACACCTTC. Its protein product is CASSPPSGFYGYTF.

This rearrangement joins TRBV25-1 to TRBJ1-1; D remains ambiguous. The V end lost 2 bases, the J end lost 2 bases, and 9 bases lay between the germline ends. The CDR3 has 14 amino acids. The germline gives CDR1 MGHDK, CDR2 SYGVNS. The CDR3 DNA is TGTGCCAGCAGTGAAGGCCAGTTAAACACTGAAGCTTTCTTT. Amino acids: CASSEGQLNTEAFF.

The V call is TRBV18, the J call TRBJ1-1; possible D gene TRBD1, 6 bases. With 1 base removed from V and 1 base from J, the gap between germline ends came to 16 bases. Germline V gives CDR1 KGHSH, CDR2 LQKENI. The CDR3 has 17 amino acids. The CDR3 DNA follows: TGTGCCAGCTCACCACGCCTACAGGGTGCGCAGAACACTGAAGCTTTCTTT. Translation gives CASSPRLQGAQNTEAFF.